This TCR beta chain was recorded in a study of T-cell reconstitution after alpha-beta-depleted transplantation in children. The table lists this clonotype with many counts. The antigen is not known. Findings of the study overall: Surviving recipient cells, namely T cells and thymic progenitors, were the source of high day-60 TCRbeta diversity in some patients. The main origin of T-cell counts and diversity one year after transplant was newly produced T cells.

It was with unique molecular identifiers that the TCRbeta library was prepared. TCRdb reprocessed the PCR reads via MiXCR and lists one record per CDR3 protein. This sample carries about 190,000 distinct CDR3 sequences, approximately 12% of them seen once, and the ten largest clones take about 13%. The germline V gene encodes CDR1 MDHEN and CDR2 SYDVKM. V was shortened by 6 bases and J by 1 base, with 12 bases between the two germline ends. The CDR3 is 14 amino acids. This TCR came from a boy aged 2 to 10 with acute myeloid leukemia, due to receive a stem cell transplant. The chain has TRBV28 and TRBJ1-1; weak D call: TRBD1 (5 bases). Sequenced material: PBMCs, taken before TCRalphabeta/CD19-depleted stem cell transplant. CDR3 coding DNA: TGTGCCAGCAGATATCCGGGGGGGAACACTGAAGCTTTCTTT. This translates into CASRYPGGNTEAFF. Full variable domain (remainder filled in from reference TRBV28 and TRBJ1-1): DVKVTQSSRYLVKRTGEKVFLECVQDMDHENMFWYRQDPGLGLRLIYFSYDVKMKEKGDIPEGYSVSREKKERFSLILESASTNQTSMYLCASRYPGGNTEAFFGQGTRLTVV.